The 4 T cell receptor beta chains below were found in one sample sequenced in a study of cytotoxic CD8 clonotypes in ibrutinib-treated CLL. Data came from immunoSEQ multiplex PCR; TCRdb stores just in-frame clones and leaves some out. The sample lists 35,000 to 55,000 clones, less than 70% occurring once. The sample in question was PBMCs, obtained after 12 months of ibrutinib treatment. The receptors shown here come from a human donor with chronic lymphocytic leukemia.

The genes are TRBV9 and TRBJ1-3; TRBD1 is a possible D gene (5 bases). The V and J ends lost 3 bases and 2 bases respectively, with 12 bases between them. The CDR3 runs to 15 residues. Per germline, CDR1 SGDLS and CDR2 YYNGEE. This CDR3 is CASSAALGAGNTIYF. The CDR3 DNA is TGTGCCAGCAGCGCGGCGCTAGGGGCTGGAAACACCATATATTTT.

This clone was counted a few times. The rearrangement uses TRBV30 and TRBJ2-7; D gene uncertain. CDR1 and CDR2 (germline): GTSNPN, SVGIG (reference sequence). This CDR3 is 14 amino acids long. V was clipped by 0 bases and J by 6 bases, with 15 bases between them. CDR3 sequence reads: CAWSVPAHGFEQYF. In DNA, the CDR3 is TGTGCCTGGAGTGTCCCCGCCCACGGTTTCGAGCAGTACTTC.

V usage is TRBV5-1 and J usage is TRBJ2-7; 9 bases are a match to TRBD2. This CDR3 has 15 amino acids. In germline, CDR1 is SGHRS, CDR2 YFSETQ. The V gene end was trimmed by 5 bases and the J gene end by 3 bases; junction bases not matched to a gene: 9. The CDR3 reads CASSTGAGGNYEQYF. CDR3 nucleotides: TGCGCCAGCAGTACTGGAGCGGGGGGCAACTACGAGCAGTACTTC.

V usage is TRBV4-1 and J usage is TRBJ2-3; 7 bases align to TRBD1. The CDR3 contains 17 residues. The V segment lost 1 base and the J segment 2 bases; nucleotides outside the gene matches: 9. From germline, CDR1 is MGHRA and CDR2 YSYEKL. The CDR3 DNA reads TGCGCCAGCAGCCAAGCCGGAAACAGGGGCCCCACAGATACGCAGTATTTT. Translation gives CASSQAGNRGPTDTQYF.